Each of the 13 T cell receptor beta chains below was sequenced from the same sample in a study of blood T cells in healthy people across ages (dated by TCRdb to about 2015). The library came from 5' RACE. These reads were obtained on an Illumina HiSeq 2500. A second about 6 to 11 cycle PCR used a sample-barcoded 5' primer and a J-beta primer mix. The public reads were quality trimmed at Q25 with fastp and then assembled into clones with MiXCR by TCRdb, keeping productive beta chains. Each CDR3 protein gets just one entry, which takes the most common genes and DNA from the rows behind it. The sample table lists some 690,000 distinct CDR3 sequences, about a fifth of them with a count of one. The ten largest clones capture around a fifth of the sample. Input material: blood. These receptors were collected from a man in his 70s in good health.

There are a few counts of this clonotype. The chain employs TRBV7-6 and TRBJ2-7; 10 bases match TRBD1. V shed 3 bases, J shed 6 bases, and the junction held 5 bases outside the gene matches. The CDR3 contains 14 residues. Germline V CDR1 and CDR2: SGHVS, FNYEAQ. The CDR3 DNA is TGTGCCAGCAGCTTTGACAGGGGGCGAGGCGAGCAGTACTTC. Protein: CASSFDRGRGEQYF.

This chain links TRBV6-5 with TRBJ2-3; tentatively, D is TRBD2 (5 bases). From germline, CDR1 is MNHEY and CDR2 SVGAGI. The length of the CDR3 is 12 residues. The V end lost 7 bases, the J end lost 6 bases, and 11 bases lay between the germline ends. The chain's CDR3 is CASTDSVDTQYF. Here the CDR3 DNA reads TGTGCCAGCACGGACTCGGTGGATACGCAGTATTTT.

V gene TRBV30 combines with J gene TRBJ1-1; D gene uncertain. The V gene's germline CDR1 is GTSNPN and CDR2 SVGIG (reference sequence). This CDR3 spans 13 amino acids. Trimming stripped 2 bases from V and 0 bases from J, with 7 bases between. CDR3 region: CAWSRTLNTEAFF. In DNA, the CDR3 is TGTGCCTGGAGTCGGACTTTGAACACTGAAGCTTTCTTT.

The gene calls are TRBV18 and TRBJ2-3; TRBD1 agrees at 7 bases. V dropped 4 bases and J dropped 4; count of bases not matched to a gene: 11. The V gene's germline CDR1 is KGHSH and CDR2 LQKENI. This CDR3 has 16 residues. In nucleotides, the CDR3 is TGTGCCAGCTCACTGTCGAAGGGGGCAGGATCAGATACGCAGTATTTT. Its translation is CASSLSKGAGSDTQYF.

J is TRBJ2-5 and V is TRBV7-9; tentative D call: TRBD2 (6 bases). Trimming removed 6 bases at V and 3 bases at J, with 17 bases between. In germline, CDR1 is SEHNR, CDR2 FQNEAQ (reference sequence). The CDR3 has 15 residues. The CDR3 DNA follows: TGTGCCAGCAGTCTTTCCCGGGGGAATAAAGAGACCCAGTACTTC. Protein sequence: CASSLSRGNKETQYF. The variable domain in full, completed from reference TRBV7-9 and TRBJ2-5, reads DTGVSQNPRHKITKRGQNVTFRCDPISEHNRLYWYRQTLGQGPEFLTYFQNEAQLEKSRLLSDRFSAERPKGSFSTLEIQRTEQGDSAMYLCASSLSRGNKETQYFGPGTRLLVL.

The chain recombines TRBV3-1 with TRBJ2-2; D uncertain. The CDR3 consists of 14 residues. CDR1 and CDR2 from the germline V gene are LGHDT and YNNKEL (reference sequence). V dropped 1 base and J dropped 3 bases, with 6 bases sitting between them. The CDR3 DNA sequence: TGTGCCAGCAGCCAAGCAGGTTACACCGGGGAGCTGTTTTTT. Its translation is CASSQAGYTGELFF.

This clonotype was counted a single time. One end of the junction is discordant with germline, which a read error may explain. The genes are TRBV13 and TRBJ1-5, with 8 bases that match TRBD1. Per germline, CDR1 PRHDT and CDR2 FYEKMQ (reference sequence). The CDR3 is made up of 18 amino acids. In DNA form, the CDR3 reads TGTGCCAGTAGCTTAGGACAGGGAGAGGGTTCGTGGAATCAGCCCCAGCATTTT. Translated: CASSLGQGEGSWNQPQHF.

The rearrangement uses TRBV14 and TRBJ2-1, with a tentative D call TRBD2 (6 bases). The CDR3 is made up of 12 amino acids. Trimming pared 3 bases from V and 10 bases from J, leaving 10 bases between. Looked up from germline, CDR1 is SGHDN and CDR2 is FVKESK. The CDR3 region has the DNA TGTGCCAGCAGCCAGCGGGCGGGGGAGCAGTTCTTC. This codes for CASSQRAGEQFF.

The J gene is TRBJ2-7, the V gene TRBV28; a weak D match, TRBD2 (6 bases). Trimming removed 11 bases from V and 3 bases from J, with 23 bases in between. The CDR3 spans 15 residues. The germline gives CDR1 MDHEN, CDR2 SYDVKM. Here the CDR3 reads CAAGGGGSGFYEQYV. Here the CDR3 DNA reads TGTGCCGCCGGAGGTGGTGGCAGCGGGTTCTACGAGCAGTACGTC.

The chain employs TRBV20-1 and TRBJ2-5; perhaps TRBD2 as D (6 bases). The CDR3 is 13 residues long. Looked up from germline, CDR1 is DFQATT and CDR2 is SNEGSKA (reference sequence). With 4 bases removed from V and 1 base from J, the gap between germline ends came to 10 bases. DNA for the CDR3: TGCAGTGCTACTTGGACTATCCAAGAGACCCAGTACTTC. Translating gives CSATWTIQETQYF.

This clonotype has just a few counts. V gene TRBV3-1 combines with J gene TRBJ1-6; D gene unclear. The germline V gene has CDR1 LGHDT and CDR2 YNNKEL (reference sequence). Trimming removed 3 bases at V and 7 bases at J, with 4 bases between. This CDR3 is built from 12 residues. CDR3 DNA: TGTGCCAGCAGCCACAGGAATTCACCCCTCCACTTT. It yields the protein CASSHRNSPLHF.

The chain couples TRBV5-1 to TRBJ2-3; D remains ambiguous. CDR3 length equals 13 residues. V gave up 0 bases and J gave up 5 bases, with 7 bases separating them. The germline V gene has CDR1 SGHRS and CDR2 YFSETQ. The CDR3 DNA reads as TGCGCCAGCAGCTTGGCCCACAGAGATACGCAGTATTTT. Translation: CASSLAHRDTQYF.

V gene TRBV11-2 combines with J gene TRBJ2-3; 7 bases line up with TRBD2. The germline V gene encodes CDR1 SGHAT and CDR2 FQNNGV. V lost 0 bases and J lost 5; bases outside the gene matches: 14. The CDR3 spans 18 residues. The CDR3 loop reads CASSLDLLRAGSVDTQYF. The CDR3 DNA sequence: TGTGCCAGCAGCTTAGATCTCCTACGAGCGGGGTCGGTAGATACGCAGTATTTT.